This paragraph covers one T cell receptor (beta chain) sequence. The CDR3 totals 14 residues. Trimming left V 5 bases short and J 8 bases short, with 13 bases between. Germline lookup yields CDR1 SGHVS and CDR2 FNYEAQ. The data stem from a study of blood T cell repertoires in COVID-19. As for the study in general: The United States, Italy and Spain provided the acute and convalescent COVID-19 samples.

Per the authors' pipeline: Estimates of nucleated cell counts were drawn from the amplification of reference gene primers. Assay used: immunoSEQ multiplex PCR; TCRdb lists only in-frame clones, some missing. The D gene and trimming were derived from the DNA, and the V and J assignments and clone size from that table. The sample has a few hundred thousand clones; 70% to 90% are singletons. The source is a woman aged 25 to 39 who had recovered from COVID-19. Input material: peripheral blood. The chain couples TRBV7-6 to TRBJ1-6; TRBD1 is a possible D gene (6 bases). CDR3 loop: CASSLRGTDSPLHF. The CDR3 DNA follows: TGTGCCAGCAGCCTTAGGGGGACGGATTCACCCCTCCACTTT.